These 16 T cell receptor beta chains were all obtained from the same sample, sequenced in a study of T cells in Graves' hyperthyroidism and ophthalmopathy. Regions amplified from RNA transcripts were the TCR beta CDR3 regions. The TCR CDR3 first-round RT-PCR relied on the HTBI primer set. A single record per CDR3 protein comes from TCRdb applying MiXCR to the multiplex PCR reads. The table includes a few hundred thousand distinct CDR3 sequences, approximately 16% detected once. Sequencing was done on a sample of blood. The receptor set was obtained from a woman aged 45-60 years with Graves' hyperthyroidism.

This clonotype showed up just a few times. This chain uses TRBV28 with TRBJ2-7, with D perhaps matching TRBD1 (6 bases). V lost 6 bases to trimming and J lost 2 bases, with 14 bases between them. There are 14 residues in the CDR3. CDR1 and CDR2 from the germline V gene are MDHEN and SYDVKM. CDR3 loop: CASSPWDTTYEQYF. CDR3 nucleotide sequence: TGTGCCAGCAGCCCCTGGGACACCACCTACGAGCAGTACTTC.

This clonotype was observed at least ten times. V and J are TRBV9 and TRBJ1-1, with D possibly being TRBD1 (5 bases). V was clipped by 0 bases and J by 3 bases, with 9 bases between them. CDR1 and CDR2 (germline): SGDLS, YYNGEE. This CDR3 contains 14 residues. The CDR3 DNA reads as TGTGCCAGCAGCGTAGATATGGGGGACACTGAAGCTTTCTTT. Its protein is CASSVDMGDTEAFF. Supplemented by reference TRBV9 and TRBJ1-1, the full variable domain reads DSGVTQTPKHLITATGQRVTLRCSPRSGDLSVYWYQQSLDQGLQFLIQYYNGEERAKGNILERFSAQQFPDLHSELNLSSLELGDSALYFCASSVDMGDTEAFFGQGTRLTVV.

This clonotype was seen a handful of times. CDR3 protein: CASSPKTSGKPEQFF. The CDR3 nucleotides read TGTGCCAGCAGTCCTAAGACTAGCGGGAAACCTGAGCAGTTCTTC. V gene TRBV6-1 combines with J gene TRBJ2-1; 11 bases line up with TRBD2. CDR1 and CDR2 from the germline V gene are MNHNS and SASEGT. The CDR3 contains 15 residues. The trim removed 5 bases at V and 9 bases at J, leaving 9 bases unmatched.

This clonotype appeared a few times. The V gene is TRBV5-1, the J gene TRBJ1-1; D call uncertain. CDR3 length: 16 amino acids. The germline CDR1 and CDR2 sequences are SGHRS and YFSETQ. V was shortened by 0 bases and J by 3 bases, with 15 bases between the two germline ends. The CDR3 loop is CASSLASRAGDTEAFF. In DNA form, the CDR3 reads TGCGCCAGCAGCTTGGCCAGTAGGGCGGGTGACACTGAAGCTTTCTTT.

This clonotype was seen repeatedly, ten times or more. V is TRBV7-2 and J is TRBJ2-4; 10 bases fit TRBD2. The germline CDR1 and CDR2 sequences are SGHTA and FQGNSA. CDR3 length: 17 amino acids. With 5 bases clipped from V and 0 bases from J, the junction kept 7 bases outside the gene matches. The chain's CDR3 is CASSAWTSGLAKNIQYF. The CDR3 nucleotides are TGTGCCAGCAGCGCCTGGACTAGCGGCCTAGCCAAAAACATTCAGTACTTC.

This clonotype was counted a few times. This chain joins TRBV19 and TRBJ1-5; D not certain. The CDR3 has 13 residues. Germline V CDR1 and CDR2: LNHDA, SQIVND (reference sequence). V was cut by 5 bases and J by 7 bases, with 12 bases left in between. CDR3 in amino acids: CASSEDKGQPQHF. Written as DNA, the CDR3 is TGTGCCAGTAGTGAGGATAAGGGACAGCCCCAGCATTTT.

The V and J genes are TRBV30 and TRBJ2-5; D might be TRBD2 (7 bases). The CDR3 length is 15 residues. Trimming stripped 6 bases from V and 7 bases from J, with 24 bases between. Looked up from germline, CDR1 is GTSNPN and CDR2 is SVGIG (reference sequence). CDR3 sequence: CACHGPSSGRGTQYF. In nucleotides, the CDR3 is TGTGCCTGCCACGGCCCCTCTAGCGGCAGGGGGACCCAGTACTTC.

The chain links TRBV4-1 to TRBJ2-5; D remains unclear. The CDR3 consists of 14 residues. V was clipped by 0 bases and J by 5 bases, with 10 bases between them. Germline V lookup: CDR1 MGHRA, CDR2 YSYEKL. In DNA form, the CDR3 reads TGCGCCAGCAGCCAAGATCTTATAGGGGAGACCCAGTACTTC. Residues: CASSQDLIGETQYF.

J is TRBJ2-3 and V is TRBV2; 10 bases map to TRBD1. CDR1 SNHLY and CDR2 FYNNEI come from the germline V gene. This CDR3 has 14 amino acids. The CDR3 coding sequence is TGTGCTTCCCGATGGACAGGGGGAGGAGATACGCAGTATTTT. Translation: CASRWTGGGDTQYF.

The chain couples TRBV6-2 or TRBV6-3 to TRBJ2-7; D perhaps matches TRBD1 (6 bases). In germline, CDR1 is MNHEY, CDR2 SVGEGT. CDR3 length: 17 residues. The V gene lost 7 bases and the J gene lost 3 bases, with 25 bases spanning the gap. The CDR3: CASNQAGTPLRLYEQYF. CDR3 DNA sequence: TGTGCCAGCAACCAAGCCGGGACACCCCTTCGCCTCTACGAGCAGTACTTC.

Written as DNA, the CDR3 is TGTGCCAGCTCACCACGGGGACAGGGTACGTCCGGGGCCAACGTCCTGACTTTC. Translation: CASSPRGQGTSGANVLTF. The chain is built from TRBV18 and TRBJ2-6; 9 bases are shared with TRBD1. V was pared by 1 base and J by 4 bases, with 8 bases of the junction left unmatched. This CDR3 has 18 amino acids. CDR1 KGHSH and CDR2 LQKENI come from the germline V gene.

The V gene is TRBV29-1, the J gene TRBJ1-1; D not certain. Germline V CDR1 and CDR2: SQVTM, ANQGSEA. This CDR3 has 12 amino acids. The V end was cut by 7 bases, the J end by 6 bases, with 15 bases between. This CDR3 is CSAGEITSEAFF. DNA of the CDR3: TGCAGCGCCGGAGAGATAACCTCTGAAGCTTTCTTT.

The table lists this clonotype with a few counts. The V and J genes are TRBV7-9 and TRBJ1-2; D uncertain. There are 13 residues in the CDR3. Trimming shortened V by 5 bases and J by 5 bases, and 12 bases separated the two germline ends. The germline gives CDR1 SEHNR, CDR2 FQNEAQ (reference sequence). CDR3 protein: CASSATSLYGYTF. CDR3 nucleotide sequence: TGTGCCAGCAGCGCGACATCTCTTTATGGCTACACCTTC.

This chain uses TRBV6-4 with TRBJ2-1; TRBD1 is a possible D gene (9 bases). CDR3 size: 17 residues. Germline CDR1 MRHNA, CDR2 SNTAGT. V was trimmed by 0 bases and J by 5 bases, leaving 17 bases between them. CDR3 bases: TGTGCCAGCAGTGACTCCGGGAGGGGGACAGGGCACAATGAGCAGTTCTTC. Translated, it gives CASSDSGRGTGHNEQFF.

This clonotype was seen repeatedly, ten times or more. This rearrangement joins TRBV7-2 to TRBJ2-7; 13 bases are a match to TRBD2. The V gene's germline CDR1 is SGHTA and CDR2 FQGNSA. J lost 4 bases, V lost 5 bases, and 8 bases had no gene match. The CDR3 contains 16 residues. CDR3 coding DNA: TGTGCCAGCAGCAGAGGGACTAGCGGGATTTTGTACGAGCAGTACTTC. This encodes CASSRGTSGILYEQYF.

On this clonotype itself: It may be a read error: a sequence one base away is much more abundant. This chain joins TRBV6-2 or TRBV6-3 and TRBJ2-7; maybe TRBD2 (5 bases). The CDR3 is made up of 13 amino acids. Trimming shortened V by 8 bases and J by 4 bases, and 15 bases separated the two germline ends. Per the germline V gene, CDR1 is MNHEY and CDR2 is SVGEGT. The CDR3 here is CASGRTGGYEQYF. As DNA, the CDR3 is TGTGCCAGCGGCCGGACTGGCGGGTACGAGCAGTACTTC.